Listed below are T cell receptor beta chains from one sample, sequenced in a study of T cell clones after liver transplantation. Data came from immunoSEQ multiplex PCR; TCRdb stores just in-frame clones and leaves some out. The table shows tens of thousands of clones, with around four fifths occurring only once. The source was CD4+ T cells from blood, collected around 50 months after liver transplant. Receptors were obtained from a human patient who received a liver transplant. Some T cells may be provided by the graft donor. Both conserved end residues are part of each CDR3. The order of the fields is V gene, D gene, J gene, clone size, CDR3 protein, CDR3 DNA. A D gene is named only where the DNA matches it firmly. Clone size is given for some rows only: seen once, a few or many times, or a class if the clone is expanded.

v_gene: TRBV10-3
d_gene: .
j_gene: TRBJ2-1
abundance: few
CDR3aa: CAITIGEKSNNEQFF
CDR3nt: TGTGCCATCACTATCGGGGAAAAGAGCAACAATGAGCAGTTCTTC

v_gene: TRBV7-9
d_gene: .
j_gene: TRBJ1-1
abundance: .
CDR3aa: CASTPTGHTEAFF
CDR3nt: TGTGCCAGCACCCCAACAGGGCACACTGAAGCTTTCTTT

v_gene: TRBV7-8
d_gene: TRBD2
j_gene: TRBJ2-3
abundance: .
CDR3aa: CASSLRTSGMGDTQYF
CDR3nt: TGTGCCAGCAGCCTAAGGACTAGCGGGATGGGGGATACGCAGTATTTT

v_gene: TRBV7-2
d_gene: .
j_gene: TRBJ2-1
abundance: .
CDR3aa: CASRPPGSKFYEQFF
CDR3nt: TGTGCCAGCAGGCCCCCCGGGAGTAAATTCTATGAGCAGTTCTTC

v_gene: TRBV14
d_gene: TRBD2
j_gene: TRBJ2-1
abundance: .
CDR3aa: CASSPSGTSGRNEQFF
CDR3nt: TGTGCCAGCAGCCCATCCGGGACTAGCGGGAGAAATGAGCAGTTCTTC

v_gene: TRBV6-1
d_gene: .
j_gene: TRBJ1-1
abundance: .
CDR3aa: CASSDGRHVNTEAFF
CDR3nt: TGTGCCAGCAGCGATGGGAGACATGTGAACACTGAAGCTTTCTTT

v_gene: TRBV19
d_gene: TRBD2
j_gene: TRBJ2-5
abundance: .
CDR3aa: CASRGLAGGPREETQYF
CDR3nt: TGTGCCAGTAGGGGACTAGCGGGAGGGCCGAGGGAAGAGACCCAGTACTTC

v_gene: TRBV6-1
d_gene: .
j_gene: TRBJ2-7
abundance: once
CDR3aa: CASNGPYEQYF
CDR3nt: TGTGCCAGCAACGGACCCTACGAGCAGTACTTC

v_gene: TRBV5-1
d_gene: TRBD2
j_gene: TRBJ2-5
abundance: .
CDR3aa: CASSTTSGTEETQYF
CDR3nt: TGCGCCAGCAGCACGACTAGCGGGACCGAAGAGACCCAGTACTTC

v_gene: TRBV7-2
d_gene: .
j_gene: TRBJ2-1
abundance: .
CDR3aa: CASSLGGTKNEQFF
CDR3nt: TGTGCCAGCAGCTTAGGTGGGACAAAAAATGAGCAGTTCTTC

v_gene: TRBV28
d_gene: .
j_gene: TRBJ1-4
abundance: .
CDR3aa: CASSGQPEKLFF
CDR3nt: TGTGCCAGCAGTGGACAGCCCGAAAAACTGTTTTTT

v_gene: TRBV6-1
d_gene: TRBD2
j_gene: TRBJ2-7
abundance: .
CDR3aa: CASAGDGSYREQYF
CDR3nt: TGTGCCAGCGCGGGGGACGGATCATACCGGGAGCAGTACTTC

v_gene: TRBV5-1
d_gene: TRBD1
j_gene: TRBJ1-1
abundance: .
CDR3aa: CASSLGDREAFF
CDR3nt: TGCGCCAGCAGCTTGGGGGACAGGGAAGCTTTCTTT

v_gene: TRBV5-1
d_gene: .
j_gene: TRBJ1-4
abundance: .
CDR3aa: CASSSEGGTNEKLFF
CDR3nt: TGCGCCAGCAGCTCCGAAGGGGGGACTAATGAAAAACTGTTTTTT

v_gene: TRBV7-6
d_gene: .
j_gene: TRBJ2-7
abundance: .
CDR3aa: CASSRETGGFSGQYF
CDR3nt: TGTGCCAGCAGCCGGGAGACAGGTGGATTTTCGGGGCAGTACTTC

v_gene: TRBV9
d_gene: TRBD2
j_gene: TRBJ2-7
abundance: .
CDR3aa: CASSPLAVVGYEQYF
CDR3nt: TGTGCCAGCAGCCCTCTAGCGGTAGTGGGCTACGAGCAGTACTTC

v_gene: TRBV28
d_gene: .
j_gene: TRBJ2-7
abundance: .
CDR3aa: CASSPRGWTYEQYF
CDR3nt: TGTGCCAGCAGTCCACGGGGCTGGACCTACGAGCAGTACTTC

v_gene: TRBV16
d_gene: .
j_gene: TRBJ1-2
abundance: few
CDR3aa: CASSQSGPYGYTF
CDR3nt: TGTGCCAGCAGCCAATCGGGGCCATATGGCTACACCTTC

v_gene: TRBV6-1
d_gene: .
j_gene: TRBJ1-2
abundance: once
CDR3aa: CASSGPNSKDYGYTF
CDR3nt: TGTGCCAGCAGTGGTCCGAACAGTAAGGACTATGGCTACACCTTC

v_gene: TRBV5-1
d_gene: .
j_gene: TRBJ2-3
abundance: .
CDR3aa: CASSSPGGTDTQYF
CDR3nt: TGCGCCAGCAGCTCCCCGGGGGGCACAGATACGCAGTATTTT

v_gene: TRBV6-5
d_gene: .
j_gene: TRBJ2-7
abundance: .
CDR3aa: CASSYDRFAYEQYF
CDR3nt: TGTGCCAGCAGTTACGACAGGTTTGCCTACGAGCAGTACTTC

v_gene: TRBV6-5
d_gene: .
j_gene: TRBJ2-7
abundance: .
CDR3aa: CASSSRWEQYF
CDR3nt: TGTGCCAGCAGTTCCCGTTGGGAGCAGTACTTC

v_gene: TRBV2
d_gene: TRBD1
j_gene: TRBJ2-1
abundance: .
CDR3aa: CASSGQGRGGEQFF
CDR3nt: TGTGCCAGCAGTGGACAGGGGCGAGGGGGTGAGCAGTTCTTC

v_gene: TRBV29-1
d_gene: TRBD1
j_gene: TRBJ1-4
abundance: .
CDR3aa: CSASDRGATNEKLFF
CDR3nt: TGCAGCGCCTCCGACAGGGGGGCAACTAATGAAAAACTGTTTTTT

v_gene: TRBV2
d_gene: .
j_gene: TRBJ2-3
abundance: .
CDR3aa: CASSVYADTQYF
CDR3nt: TGTGCCAGCAGTGTATACGCAGATACGCAGTATTTT

v_gene: TRBV7-3
d_gene: TRBD1
j_gene: TRBJ1-2
abundance: .
CDR3aa: CASSLGGQADGYTF
CDR3nt: TGTGCCAGCAGCTTAGGTGGACAGGCTGATGGCTACACCTTC

v_gene: TRBV7-2
d_gene: .
j_gene: TRBJ2-3
abundance: .
CDR3aa: CASSLIGVSTDTQYF
CDR3nt: TGTGCCAGCAGCTTAATAGGAGTTAGCACAGATACGCAGTATTTT

v_gene: TRBV2
d_gene: TRBD2
j_gene: TRBJ2-2
abundance: .
CDR3aa: CASSEASGGTGELFF
CDR3nt: TGTGCCAGCAGTGAAGCTAGCGGGGGGACCGGGGAGCTGTTTTTT

v_gene: TRBV10-3
d_gene: .
j_gene: TRBJ1-6
abundance: .
CDR3aa: CAIRPDSHNSPLHF
CDR3nt: TGTGCCATCAGACCGGACAGCCATAATTCACCCCTCCACTTT

v_gene: TRBV7-2
d_gene: .
j_gene: TRBJ2-2
abundance: .
CDR3aa: CASSSDTGELFF
CDR3nt: TGTGCCAGCAGCTCCGACACCGGGGAGCTGTTTTTT

v_gene: TRBV7-9
d_gene: TRBD2
j_gene: TRBJ2-1
abundance: .
CDR3aa: CASTLGGSSYNEQFF
CDR3nt: TGTGCCAGCACCTTGGGAGGGAGCTCCTACAATGAGCAGTTCTTC

v_gene: TRBV29-1
d_gene: .
j_gene: TRBJ2-5
abundance: once
CDR3aa: CSVEEFQAQYF
CDR3nt: TGCAGCGTTGAAGAGTTCCAGGCCCAGTACTTC

v_gene: TRBV5-5
d_gene: .
j_gene: TRBJ2-5
abundance: .
CDR3aa: CASSRREIEETQYF
CDR3nt: TGTGCCAGCAGCCGACGGGAGATAGAAGAGACCCAGTACTTC

v_gene: TRBV5-6
d_gene: .
j_gene: TRBJ1-1
abundance: .
CDR3aa: CASSRIEYMNTEAFF
CDR3nt: TGTGCCAGCAGCAGGATTGAGTACATGAACACTGAAGCTTTCTTT

v_gene: TRBV9
d_gene: .
j_gene: TRBJ2-2
abundance: .
CDR3aa: CASSVGVTNTGELFF
CDR3nt: TGTGCCAGCAGCGTAGGGGTGACCAACACCGGGGAGCTGTTTTTT

v_gene: TRBV4-2
d_gene: TRBD1
j_gene: TRBJ2-7
abundance: .
CDR3aa: CASSSGQATYEQYF
CDR3nt: TGTGCCAGCAGCTCAGGACAGGCGACCTACGAGCAGTACTTC

v_gene: TRBV9
d_gene: .
j_gene: TRBJ2-2
abundance: once
CDR3aa: CASSNGWGTGELFF
CDR3nt: TGTGCCAGCAGCAATGGCTGGGGGACCGGGGAGCTGTTTTTT

v_gene: TRBV5-6
d_gene: .
j_gene: TRBJ2-3
abundance: .
CDR3aa: CASSPDQTGVSDTQYF
CDR3nt: TGTGCCAGCAGCCCGGACCAGACGGGAGTTTCGGATACGCAGTATTTT

v_gene: TRBV28
d_gene: TRBD2
j_gene: TRBJ2-2
abundance: .
CDR3aa: CASSSSGSGTGELFF
CDR3nt: TGTGCCAGCAGTTCCAGCGGGAGCGGAACCGGGGAGCTGTTTTTT

v_gene: TRBV6-5
d_gene: .
j_gene: TRBJ2-5
abundance: .
CDR3aa: CASSPGHQETQYF
CDR3nt: TGTGCCAGCAGTCCCGGCCACCAAGAGACCCAGTACTTC

v_gene: TRBV6-6
d_gene: TRBD1
j_gene: TRBJ1-4
abundance: once
CDR3aa: CASSYTGQGAKEKLFF
CDR3nt: TGTGCCAGCAGTTACACTGGACAGGGGGCAAAGGAAAAACTGTTTTTT

v_gene: TRBV16
d_gene: .
j_gene: TRBJ1-1
abundance: .
CDR3aa: CASSQGPYTEAFF
CDR3nt: TGTGCCAGCAGCCAAGGACCTTACACTGAAGCTTTCTTT

v_gene: TRBV5-5
d_gene: .
j_gene: TRBJ2-2
abundance: .
CDR3aa: CASSLANTRATGELFF
CDR3nt: TGTGCCAGCAGCTTGGCCAACACCCGGGCTACCGGGGAGCTGTTTTTT

v_gene: TRBV2
d_gene: .
j_gene: TRBJ1-1
abundance: .
CDR3aa: CASKREGNTEAFF
CDR3nt: TGTGCCAGCAAGAGGGAGGGTAACACTGAAGCTTTCTTT

v_gene: TRBV15
d_gene: TRBD2
j_gene: TRBJ2-1
abundance: once
CDR3aa: CATSRDLTGGNNEQFF
CDR3nt: TGTGCCACCAGCAGAGATCTGACGGGAGGGAACAATGAGCAGTTCTTC

v_gene: TRBV20-1
d_gene: .
j_gene: TRBJ1-1
abundance: .
CDR3aa: CTHGTEAFF
CDR3nt: TGCACCCACGGTACTGAAGCTTTCTTT

v_gene: TRBV19
d_gene: TRBD1
j_gene: TRBJ2-5
abundance: .
CDR3aa: CASSKRQGETQYF
CDR3nt: TGTGCCAGTAGTAAGAGACAGGGGGAGACCCAGTACTTC

v_gene: TRBV29-1
d_gene: TRBD1
j_gene: TRBJ2-1
abundance: .
CDR3aa: CSAIGTGVDEQFF
CDR3nt: TGCAGCGCCATAGGGACAGGGGTCGATGAGCAGTTCTTC

v_gene: TRBV10-3
d_gene: .
j_gene: TRBJ1-5
abundance: .
CDR3aa: CAISGAGQPQHF
CDR3nt: TGTGCCATCAGTGGTGCCGGGCAGCCCCAGCATTTT

v_gene: TRBV28
d_gene: .
j_gene: TRBJ1-3
abundance: once
CDR3aa: CAGYGGYGNTIYF
CDR3nt: TGTGCCGGCTACGGGGGTTATGGAAACACCATATATTTT

v_gene: TRBV7-8
d_gene: .
j_gene: TRBJ1-4
abundance: once
CDR3aa: CASNLNGQPTNEKLFF
CDR3nt: TGTGCCAGCAACCTCAACGGACAGCCAACTAATGAAAAACTGTTTTTT

v_gene: TRBV10-1
d_gene: TRBD1
j_gene: TRBJ1-5
abundance: few
CDR3aa: CASEDRLDQPQHF
CDR3nt: TGCGCCAGTGAGGACAGGCTCGATCAGCCCCAGCATTTT

v_gene: TRBV14
d_gene: .
j_gene: TRBJ2-7
abundance: .
CDR3aa: CASSQVPQTYEQYF
CDR3nt: TGTGCCAGCAGCCAAGTCCCACAAACCTACGAGCAGTACTTC

v_gene: TRBV6-5
d_gene: .
j_gene: TRBJ1-4
abundance: once
CDR3aa: CASSQPGRGTEKLFF
CDR3nt: TGTGCCAGCAGTCAACCGGGCCGGGGAACTGAAAAACTGTTTTTT

v_gene: TRBV11-1
d_gene: .
j_gene: TRBJ2-5
abundance: .
CDR3aa: CASSSGGQFEQGTQYF
CDR3nt: TGTGCCAGCAGCTCTGGCGGACAGTTCGAACAGGGGACCCAGTACTTC

v_gene: TRBV7-2
d_gene: .
j_gene: TRBJ2-3
abundance: .
CDR3aa: CASSPNARTTPDTQYF
CDR3nt: TGTGCCAGCAGCCCCAACGCCCGGACGACCCCCGATACGCAGTATTTT

v_gene: TRBV30
d_gene: .
j_gene: TRBJ1-3
abundance: .
CDR3aa: CAWSPGAAGNTIYF
CDR3nt: TGTGCCTGGAGTCCCGGGGCGGCTGGAAACACCATATATTTT

v_gene: TRBV5-1
d_gene: .
j_gene: TRBJ2-3
abundance: .
CDR3aa: CASSRQLTDTQYF
CDR3nt: TGCGCCAGCAGCCGCCAGTTAACAGATACGCAGTATTTT

v_gene: TRBV4-1
d_gene: .
j_gene: TRBJ1-2
abundance: .
CDR3aa: CASSQLGGRGYTF
CDR3nt: TGCGCCAGCAGTCAACTAGGGGGACGAGGCTACACCTTC

v_gene: TRBV7-2
d_gene: .
j_gene: TRBJ1-1
abundance: .
CDR3aa: CASSSQGSVNTEAFF
CDR3nt: TGTGCCAGCAGCTCGCAGGGGAGCGTGAACACTGAAGCTTTCTTT